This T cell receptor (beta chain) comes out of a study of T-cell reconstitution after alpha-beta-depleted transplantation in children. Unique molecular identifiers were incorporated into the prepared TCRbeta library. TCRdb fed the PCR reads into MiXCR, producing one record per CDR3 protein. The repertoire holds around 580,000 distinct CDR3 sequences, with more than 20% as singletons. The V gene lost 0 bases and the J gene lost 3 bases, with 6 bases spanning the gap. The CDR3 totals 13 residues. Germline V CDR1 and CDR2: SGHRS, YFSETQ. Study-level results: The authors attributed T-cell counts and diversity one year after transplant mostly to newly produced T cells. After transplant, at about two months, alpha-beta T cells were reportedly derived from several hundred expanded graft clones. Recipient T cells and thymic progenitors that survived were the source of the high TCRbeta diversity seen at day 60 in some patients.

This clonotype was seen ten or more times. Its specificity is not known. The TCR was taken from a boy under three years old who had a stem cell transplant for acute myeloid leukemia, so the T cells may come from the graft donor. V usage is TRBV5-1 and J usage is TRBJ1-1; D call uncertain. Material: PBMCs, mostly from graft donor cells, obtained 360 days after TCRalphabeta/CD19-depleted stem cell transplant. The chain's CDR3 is CASSLDVDTEAFF. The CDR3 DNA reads TGCGCCAGCAGCTTGGACGTTGACACTGAAGCTTTCTTT. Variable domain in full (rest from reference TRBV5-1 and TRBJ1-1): KAGVTQTPRYLIKTRGQQVTLSCSPISGHRSVSWYQQTPGQGLQFLFEYFSETQRNKGNFPGRFSGRQFSNSRSEMNVSTLELGDSALYLCASSLDVDTEAFFGQGTRLTVV.